These T cell receptor beta chains were read from a single sample in a study of chemoradiotherapy in HPV16-positive cancers. TCRdb's table, derived via immunoSEQ multiplex PCR, lists solely in-frame clones and lacks some. The profile shows tens of thousands of clones, 90% of them singletons. The source was blood, collected from a patient who underwent chemoradiotherapy. The receptors come from a human donor with HPV-associated anogenital cancer. The CDR3 runs from the conserved cysteine through the conserved F or W. Each record gives: clone size, J gene, D gene, V gene, CDR3 protein, CDR3 DNA. The D gene is left open where the match is weak. Size tells how often a clone was seen (once, few, many) or the class of an expanded clone, and some rows leave it out.

clone size: NA
J gene: TRBJ1-2
D gene: NA
V gene: TRBV4-3
CDR3 protein: CASSHSRGGGYTF
CDR3 DNA: TGCGCCAGCAGCCACTCTCGGGGTGGAGGCTACACCTTC

clone size: once
J gene: TRBJ2-5
D gene: TRBD2
V gene: TRBV10-2
CDR3 protein: CASSLRTSGAETQYF
CDR3 DNA: TGCGCCAGCAGCCTTCGGACTAGCGGGGCAGAGACCCAGTACTTC

clone size: NA
J gene: TRBJ2-1
D gene: TRBD2
V gene: TRBV5-1
CDR3 protein: CASSPGTSGGNEQFF
CDR3 DNA: TGCGCCAGCAGCCCGGGGACTAGCGGGGGAAATGAGCAGTTCTTC

clone size: NA
J gene: TRBJ2-3
D gene: NA
V gene: TRBV25-1
CDR3 protein: CASSELSFSTDTQYF
CDR3 DNA: TGTGCCAGCAGTGAATTAAGCTTCAGCACAGATACGCAGTATTTT

clone size: NA
J gene: TRBJ2-2
D gene: TRBD2
V gene: TRBV5-1
CDR3 protein: CASSSTGTSPTGELFF
CDR3 DNA: TGCGCCAGCAGCTCCACCGGGACTAGCCCCACCGGGGAGCTGTTTTTT

clone size: NA
J gene: TRBJ2-7
D gene: TRBD1
V gene: TRBV6-5
CDR3 protein: CASSLGTGFEQYF
CDR3 DNA: TGTGCCAGCAGTCTCGGGACAGGGTTCGAGCAGTACTTC

clone size: NA
J gene: TRBJ1-3
D gene: NA
V gene: TRBV19
CDR3 protein: CASGDGRYSGNTIYF
CDR3 DNA: TGTGCCAGCGGGGACGGACGTTACTCTGGAAACACCATATATTTT

clone size: few
J gene: TRBJ1-2
D gene: NA
V gene: TRBV4-2
CDR3 protein: CASSQGLGSNYGYTF
CDR3 DNA: TGTGCCAGCAGCCAGGGGTTGGGATCAAACTATGGCTACACCTTC

clone size: NA
J gene: TRBJ2-3
D gene: TRBD2
V gene: TRBV6-6
CDR3 protein: CASRKAGGPGDTQYF
CDR3 DNA: TGTGCCAGCAGAAAAGCGGGAGGGCCGGGTGATACGCAGTATTTT

clone size: NA
J gene: TRBJ1-1
D gene: TRBD1
V gene: TRBV6-9
CDR3 protein: CASSWDREMNTEAFF
CDR3 DNA: TGTGCCAGCAGTTGGGACAGGGAGATGAACACTGAAGCTTTCTTT

clone size: once
J gene: TRBJ1-6
D gene: NA
V gene: TRBV6-5
CDR3 protein: CASTPGGYNSPLHF
CDR3 DNA: TGTGCCAGCACCCCTGGGGGCTATAATTCACCCCTCCACTTT

clone size: NA
J gene: TRBJ1-1
D gene: NA
V gene: TRBV19
CDR3 protein: CASQPGRFRDTEAFF
CDR3 DNA: TGTGCCAGCCAACCGGGACGCTTCAGGGACACTGAAGCTTTCTTT

clone size: NA
J gene: TRBJ1-2
D gene: NA
V gene: TRBV5-1
CDR3 protein: CASSLGKGNYGYTF
CDR3 DNA: TGCGCCAGCAGCTTGGGGAAGGGAAATTATGGCTACACCTTC

clone size: once
J gene: TRBJ1-5
D gene: NA
V gene: TRBV6-1
CDR3 protein: CASTEPNQPQHF
CDR3 DNA: TGTGCCAGCACCGAGCCCAATCAGCCCCAGCATTTT

clone size: NA
J gene: TRBJ2-2
D gene: NA
V gene: TRBV21-1
CDR3 protein: CASSKDVSRWGDGTGELFF
CDR3 DNA: NA

clone size: NA
J gene: TRBJ1-5
D gene: NA
V gene: TRBV6-1
CDR3 protein: CASSDNVSGTADRSNQPQHF
CDR3 DNA: TGTGCCAGCAGTGACAACGTTTCCGGGACTGCCGATCGGAGCAATCAGCCCCAGCATTTT

clone size: NA
J gene: TRBJ2-1
D gene: NA
V gene: TRBV5-1
CDR3 protein: CASSFPGGGYNEQFF
CDR3 DNA: TGCGCCAGCAGCTTTCCCGGGGGAGGTTACAATGAGCAGTTCTTC

clone size: NA
J gene: TRBJ2-1
D gene: TRBD2
V gene: TRBV6-5
CDR3 protein: CASTPWAGGPGEQFF
CDR3 DNA: TGTGCCAGCACCCCTTGGGCGGGAGGGCCAGGTGAGCAGTTCTTC

clone size: NA
J gene: TRBJ2-1
D gene: TRBD2
V gene: TRBV30
CDR3 protein: CAWRSSTSGDDEQFF
CDR3 DNA: TGTGCCTGGAGATCTAGCACTAGCGGGGACGATGAGCAGTTCTTC

clone size: NA
J gene: TRBJ1-1
D gene: TRBD1
V gene: TRBV29-1
CDR3 protein: CSAATGRTEAFF
CDR3 DNA: TGCAGCGCCGCGACAGGGAGAACTGAAGCTTTCTTT

clone size: medium-sized
J gene: TRBJ1-1
D gene: NA
V gene: TRBV2
CDR3 protein: CASKMEETEAFF
CDR3 DNA: TGTGCCAGCAAGATGGAGGAGACTGAAGCTTTCTTT

clone size: NA
J gene: TRBJ1-2
D gene: NA
V gene: TRBV14
CDR3 protein: CASSRTLLGGYTF
CDR3 DNA: TGTGCCAGCAGCCGTACTTTACTAGGGGGCTACACCTTC

clone size: NA
J gene: TRBJ1-2
D gene: NA
V gene: TRBV29-1
CDR3 protein: CSVGEPENGYTF
CDR3 DNA: TGCAGCGTTGGGGAACCGGAGAATGGCTACACCTTC

clone size: NA
J gene: TRBJ2-1
D gene: TRBD2
V gene: TRBV7-9
CDR3 protein: CASSLILAGVYEQFF
CDR3 DNA: TGTGCCAGCAGCTTAATACTAGCGGGAGTCTATGAGCAGTTCTTC

clone size: NA
J gene: TRBJ1-1
D gene: TRBD1
V gene: TRBV7-9
CDR3 protein: CASSPNRGTNTEAFF
CDR3 DNA: TGTGCCAGCAGCCCAAACAGGGGGACGAACACTGAAGCTTTCTTT

clone size: NA
J gene: TRBJ2-2
D gene: NA
V gene: TRBV4-2
CDR3 protein: CASSQVSSNTGELFF
CDR3 DNA: TGTGCCAGCAGCCAGGTGTCCTCGAACACCGGGGAGCTGTTTTTT